The 20 T cell receptor beta chains given below trace back to one sample, sequenced in a study of breast tumors, draining lymph nodes, adjacent tissues (dated by TCRdb to between 2015 and 2016). Library generation was performed with multiplex PCR. The reads were generated on an Illumina HiSeq 2000. Starting from the raw public reads, TCRdb applied fastp trimming at Q25, assembled clones with MiXCR and retained in-frame beta chains. Each record represents a unique CDR3 protein, reported with the most common genes and DNA among its rows. This sample gives about 130,000 distinct CDR3 sequences in total; just under 20% of them show up just once. The top ten clonotypes cover roughly 3.5% of the sample. The axillary draining lymph nodes of breast cancer patients were the source of the lymph node samples. Sequencing used axillary lymph node tissue. The receptors derive from a female donor with breast cancer. Some clones in this sample may be carry-over from other donors' samples.

This clonotype was detected many times. The V gene is TRBV20-1, the J gene TRBJ1-6; D call uncertain. There are 14 residues in the CDR3. Germline CDR1 DFQATT, CDR2 SNEGSKA (reference sequence). Trimming took off 5 bases at V and 3 bases at J, with 11 bases between the two ends. CDR3 amino acids: CSACQSGYNSPLHF. DNA for the CDR3: TGCAGTGCTTGCCAATCAGGCTATAATTCACCCCTCCACTTT.

The table lists this clonotype with many counts. The rearrangement uses TRBV19 and TRBJ2-3, with D perhaps matching TRBD1 (6 bases). V was cut by 4 bases and J by 2 bases, with 10 bases left in between. Germline V gene data show CDR1 as LNHDA and CDR2 as SQIVND (reference sequence). There are 14 residues in the CDR3. CDR3: CASSRDIDTDTQYF. CDR3 sequence (DNA): TGTGCCAGTAGTAGGGACATCGACACAGATACGCAGTATTTT.

J is TRBJ1-1 and V is TRBV10-3; no reliable D call. Germline V gene data show CDR1 as ENHRY and CDR2 as SYGVKD. This CDR3 has 13 residues. Trimming left V 7 bases short and J 11 bases short, with 20 bases between. The CDR3 loop reads CAITAGSETRAFF. The CDR3 DNA sequence: TGTGCCATCACGGCGGGCTCGGAGACGCGGGCTTTCTTT.

This clonotype was seen at least ten times. The gene calls are TRBV6-1 and TRBJ2-1; TRBD1 agrees at 8 bases. J lost 4 bases, V lost 6 bases, and 8 bases had no gene match. The germline V gene has CDR1 MNHNS and CDR2 SASEGT. This CDR3 spans 15 amino acids. In nucleotides, the CDR3 is TGTGCCAGCAGCCCCGTGGGGGACAGGTACAATGAGCAGTTCTTC. Translating gives CASSPVGDRYNEQFF.

This clonotype has ten or more counts. V gene TRBV20-1 combines with J gene TRBJ1-5; unclear D gene. The V gene lost 0 bases and the J gene lost 2 bases, with 11 bases spanning the gap. Germline V gives CDR1 DFQATT, CDR2 SNEGSKA (reference sequence). CDR3 size: 15 residues. The chain's CDR3 is CSARDSEIGNQPQHF. The CDR3 bases are TGCAGTGCTAGAGATTCGGAGATAGGCAATCAGCCCCAGCATTTT.

V and J are TRBV4-3 and TRBJ2-5, with D perhaps TRBD2 (5 bases). CDR1 is LGHNA, CDR2 YSLEER, per germline. CDR3 length equals 13 residues. V was shortened by 0 bases and J by 5 bases, with 7 bases between the two germline ends. The CDR3, as DNA: TGCGCCAGCAGCCAAGATAGGAGGGAGACCCAGTACTTC. Encoded protein: CASSQDRRETQYF.

This clonotype was detected a few times. This clone may be a read error of a much larger clone one base away. This chain joins TRBV29-1 and TRBJ2-3; TRBD1 is a possible D gene (7 bases). Per germline, CDR1 SQVTM and CDR2 ANQGSEA. The V and J ends lost 4 bases and 2 bases respectively, with 13 bases between them. The CDR3 contains 14 residues. The CDR3 loop reads CSVAGRGDTDTQYF. In DNA, the CDR3 is TGCAGCGTTGCCGGCAGGGGGGACACAGATACGCAGTATTTT.

The CDR3 bases are TGTGCCAGCAGTTCGGACAGGGCCACCTACAATGAGCAGTTCTTC. Its protein product is CASSSDRATYNEQFF. The chain combines TRBV27 with TRBJ2-1; TRBD1 aligns across 8 bases. Germline loops: CDR1 MNHEY, CDR2 SMNVEV (reference sequence). The V gene end was trimmed by 4 bases and the J gene end by 2 bases; junction bases not matched to a gene: 4. CDR3 length equals 15 residues.

This clonotype was observed at least ten times. V is TRBV5-1 and J is TRBJ2-2, with 8 bases matching TRBD2. Looked up from germline, CDR1 is SGHRS and CDR2 is YFSETQ. The CDR3 length is 14 residues. With 1 base clipped from V and 4 bases from J, the junction kept 0 bases outside the gene matches. CDR3 in amino acids: CASSLRGGTGELFF. The CDR3 DNA reads TGCGCCAGCAGCTTGCGGGGGGGCACCGGGGAGCTGTTTTTT.

With respect to this clonotype: This may come from a read error, since a much larger clone is one base off. The CDR3 is CASSREGGGPYGYTF. CDR3 coding DNA: TGTGCCAGCAGCCGAGAGGGCGGGGGGCCCTATGGCTACACCTTC. V is TRBV7-2 and J is TRBJ1-2; tentative D call: TRBD1 (6 bases). CDR3 size: 15 residues. The V and J ends lost 5 bases and 4 bases respectively, with 17 bases between them. The germline V gene encodes CDR1 SGHTA and CDR2 FQGNSA.

This clonotype has a count of ten or more. This sequence joins TRBV20-1 and TRBJ2-1; no definite D call. The V end lost 1 base, the J end lost 4 bases, and 8 bases lay between the germline ends. This CDR3 has 13 residues. Germline V gene sequence: CDR1 DFQATT, CDR2 SNEGSKA (reference sequence). The CDR3 DNA reads TGCAGTGCTAGAGTCCCCTTGTACAATGAGCAGTTCTTC. It translates to CSARVPLYNEQFF.

This clonotype was observed many times. The chain combines TRBV6-5 with TRBJ1-6, with D perhaps matching TRBD1 (5 bases). This CDR3 is 15 amino acids long. With 0 bases removed from V and 5 bases from J, the gap between germline ends came to 8 bases. From germline, CDR1 is MNHEY and CDR2 SVGAGI. CDR3 sequence (DNA): TGTGCCAGCAGTTACTCGGGACCGAATAATTCACCCCTCCACTTT. Translating gives CASSYSGPNNSPLHF.

This clonotype appeared many times. The chain has TRBV30 and TRBJ2-7, with D possibly matching TRBD2 (5 bases). The CDR3 length is 13 residues. V lost 4 bases, J lost 4 bases, and 14 bases lay in between. The germline CDR1 and CDR2 sequences are GTSNPN and SVGIG (reference sequence). The CDR3 coding sequence is TGTGCCTGGAAACGGAGCGGAGAGTACGAGCAGTACTTC. Translated: CAWKRSGEYEQYF.

This clonotype was counted ten times or more. CDR3 loop: CASSLLTREDLYEQYF. Here the CDR3 DNA reads TGTGCCAGCAGTTTACTAACTCGGGAGGACCTCTACGAGCAGTACTTC. V is TRBV28 and J is TRBJ2-7; the match to TRBD2 covers 7 bases. Trimming at V came to 2 bases and at J to 3 bases, leaving 10 bases not matched to a gene. The CDR3 spans 16 residues. Germline V CDR1 and CDR2: MDHEN, SYDVKM.

Ten or more counts support this clonotype. The chain combines TRBV24-1 with TRBJ2-3; 7 positions match TRBD2. Germline CDR1 reads KGHDR; CDR2 reads SFDVKD. CDR3 length: 17 amino acids. With 3 bases clipped from V and 0 bases from J, the junction kept 8 bases outside the gene matches. CDR3 coding DNA: TGTGCCACCAGTGATAACCGACTAGCCGATAGCACAGATACGCAGTATTTT. This encodes CATSDNRLADSTDTQYF.

This clonotype has a single count. A much larger clone sits a single nucleotide away, making a read error possible. V and J are TRBV6-5 and TRBJ1-5; TRBD1 is a possible D gene (5 bases). Germline V CDR1 and CDR2: MNHEY, SVGAGI. This CDR3 is built from 14 residues. The CDR3 protein is CASNYSGQNQPQHF. CDR3 bases: TGTGCCAGCAATTACTCGGGGCAGAATCAGCCCCAGCATTTT.

This clonotype occurred many times. V and J are TRBV7-6 and TRBJ2-5; D may be TRBD2 (6 bases). V was pared by 0 bases and J by 2 bases, with 7 bases between. The CDR3 has 14 amino acids. The germline V gene encodes CDR1 SGHVS and CDR2 FNYEAQ. This CDR3 is CASSLAGLQETQYF. CDR3 nucleotide sequence: TGTGCCAGCAGCTTAGCGGGACTTCAAGAGACCCAGTACTTC.

At least ten counts were recorded for this clonotype. The chain is built from TRBV9 and TRBJ1-2, with D perhaps TRBD1 (5 bases). Trimming removed 0 bases at V and 5 bases at J, with 14 bases between. Germline V gene lookup returns CDR1 SGDLS and CDR2 YYNGEE. The CDR3 totals 15 residues. CDR3 nucleotides: TGTGCCAGCAGCGTAGATTTGGGAGGGGAATATGGCTACACCTTC. Translation: CASSVDLGGEYGYTF.

A word on this clonotype: At one boundary the junction diverges from the germline segment, which might be a read error. The genes are TRBV18 and TRBJ2-5; perhaps TRBD2 as D (5 bases). This CDR3 region has 13 residues. Germline V gives CDR1 KGHSH, CDR2 LQKENI. The CDR3 is CASSPLFGETRYF. CDR3 in DNA: TGTGCCAGCTCACCGCTCTTCGGGGAGACCCGGTACTTC.

This clonotype has ten or more counts. The DNA for the CDR3 is TGCGCCAGCAGCTTGGAGGGCCGCGAGCAGTTCTTC. Translating it yields CASSLEGREQFF. The chain joins TRBV5-1 to TRBJ2-1; no definite D call. The V and J ends lost 0 bases and 10 bases respectively, with 8 bases between them. The length of the CDR3 is 12 residues. In germline, CDR1 is SGHRS, CDR2 YFSETQ.